The 15 T cell receptor beta chains reported below all come from one sample, sequenced in a study of T cell repertoires in aging, cancer and after chemotherapy. A mixed TRB-A/B primer pool amplified rearranged TRB by multiplex touch-down PCR. MiXCR was run by TCRdb on the multiplex PCR reads, yielding one entry per CDR3 protein. The table lists about 3,200 distinct CDR3 sequences, around 30% of them singletons, with around 9.8% in the top ten. The template was genomic DNA from peripheral blood, not RNA. The material sequenced was blood. The origin of the receptors is a human donor with a solid tumor.

The J gene is TRBJ2-4, the V gene TRBV10-1, with TRBD1 matching over 7 bases. Germline CDR1 reads WNHNN; CDR2 reads SYGVQD (reference sequence). This CDR3 is built from 16 residues. Trimming cost V 7 bases and J 0 bases; bases outside gene matches: 9. CDR3 sequence: CASNPRTGLAKNIQYF. The CDR3, as DNA: TGCGCCAGCAATCCTCGGACAGGCCTAGCCAAAAACATTCAGTACTTC.

V gene TRBV20-1 combines with J gene TRBJ1-5, with 9 bases matching TRBD1. CDR3 length: 12 residues. V lost 6 bases to trimming and J lost 6 bases; unmatched junction nucleotides: 3. CDR1 is DFQATT and CDR2 is SNEGSKA in the germline V gene (reference sequence). The CDR3 DNA is TGCAGTGCGTTACAGGGGGCTCAGCCCCAGCATTTT. It codes for CSALQGAQPQHF.

This clonotype is large (0.1 to 1%) by share. The rearrangement uses TRBV13 and TRBJ1-1; the match to TRBD1 covers 7 bases. Looked up from germline, CDR1 is PRHDT and CDR2 is FYEKMQ (reference sequence). This CDR3 is built from 15 residues. Losses at the gene ends were 1 base for V and 0 bases for J; bases not matched to a gene: 2. This chain's CDR3 is CASSLEGTVNTEAFF. CDR3 nucleotides: TGTGCCAGCAGCTTAGAAGGGACAGTGAACACTGAAGCTTTCTTT.

This clonotype was seen only a few times. This sequence joins TRBV6-1 and TRBJ2-5, with D hard to call. The CDR3 extends over 17 amino acids. Germline V gene lookup returns CDR1 MNHNS and CDR2 SASEGT. Trimming took off 0 bases at V and 5 bases at J, with 19 bases between the two ends. CDR3 loop: CASSEALRQVYDETQYF. DNA of the CDR3: TGTGCCAGCAGTGAAGCGCTTCGGCAGGTTTATGACGAGACCCAGTACTTC.

The rearrangement joins TRBV6-5 to TRBJ2-5; 10 bases fit TRBD1. CDR3 size: 15 residues. Germline V CDR1 and CDR2: MNHEY, SVGAGI. J gave up 3 bases and V 7 bases, and 8 bases lay outside the gene matches. CDR3 DNA: TGTGCCAGCACCAAGTGGGGGACAGGGGAAGAGACCCAGTACTTC. Translating it yields CASTKWGTGEETQYF.

There are a few counts of this clonotype. The chain carries TRBV5-5 and TRBJ1-5; D remains ambiguous. In germline, CDR1 is SGHKS, CDR2 YYEKEE (reference sequence). CDR3 length equals 15 residues. The V end lost 1 base, the J end lost 2 bases, and 10 bases lay between the germline ends. The CDR3 sequence is CASSLLGTGNQPQHF. The CDR3 DNA is TGTGCCAGCAGCTTGCTGGGAACGGGCAATCAGCCCCAGCATTTT.

This clonotype turned up a few times. V is TRBV27 and J is TRBJ2-2; perhaps D is TRBD1 or TRBD2 (5 bases each). Germline-derived CDR1 and CDR2 are MNHEY and SMNVEV (reference sequence). V was clipped by 4 bases and J by 6 bases, with 12 bases between them. This CDR3 has 14 amino acids. CDR3 nucleotides: TGTGCCAGCAGTTACGGGGCTGTACCCGGGGAGCTGTTTTTT. Translating gives CASSYGAVPGELFF.

This chain connects TRBV11-1 to TRBJ1-5, with D possibly being TRBD1 (5 bases). The CDR3 consists of 18 residues. The germline V gene encodes CDR1 SGHAT and CDR2 FQDESV (reference sequence). V lost 5 bases, J lost 4 bases, and 24 bases lay in between. The CDR3 sequence: CASSPTPGPLGLNQPQHF. The CDR3 DNA is TGTGCCAGCAGCCCCACCCCCGGACCCTTGGGGCTAAATCAGCCCCAGCATTTT.

The chain carries TRBV6-2 or TRBV6-3 and TRBJ2-7; tentatively, D is TRBD2 (6 bases). CDR1 and CDR2 from the germline V gene are MNHEY and SVGEGT. This CDR3 is 15 amino acids long. V lost 5 bases to trimming and J lost 4 bases, with 18 bases between them. The CDR3 DNA reads as TGTGCCAGCAGTCCCCCGGGAGCGGGCCCTTACGAGCAGTACTTC. This gives the protein CASSPPGAGPYEQYF.

V and J are TRBV7-2 and TRBJ2-1; 7 nucleotides line up with TRBD2. Germline V CDR1 and CDR2: SGHTA, FQGNSA. Trimming cost V 3 bases and J 3 bases; bases outside gene matches: 5. The CDR3 covers 15 residues. DNA for the CDR3: TGTGCCAGCAGCTTTAGCGGGTCGGGCTACAATGAGCAGTTCTTC. As protein: CASSFSGSGYNEQFF.

This clonotype is labeled large. This chain joins TRBV29-1 and TRBJ2-7, with TRBD1 identical over 11 bases. Germline V lookup: CDR1 SQVTM, CDR2 ANQGSEA. CDR3 size: 13 residues. Trimming took 6 bases from V and 4 from J; bases not matched to a gene: 5. The CDR3 region is CSVPGQGVYEQYF. In DNA, the CDR3 is TGCAGCGTCCCGGGACAGGGGGTTTACGAGCAGTACTTC.

The rearrangement uses TRBV18 and TRBJ1-1; TRBD1 might be the D (5 bases). The germline CDR1 and CDR2 sequences are KGHSH and LQKENI. V lost 0 bases and J lost 4, with 12 bases in between. This CDR3 is 15 amino acids long. DNA of the CDR3: TGTGCCAGCTCACCACCGGGGGTGTCATCCACTGAAGCTTTCTTT. Its protein product is CASSPPGVSSTEAFF. The full variable domain, its missing parts supplied by reference TRBV18 and TRBJ1-1, is NAGVMQNPRHLVRRRGQEARLRCSPMKGHSHVYWYRQLPEEGLKFMVYLQKENIIDESGMPKERFSAEFPKEGPSILRIQQVVRGDSAAYFCASSPPGVSSTEAFFGQGTRLTVV.

This clonotype was found a few times. The CDR3 reads CASTHGRLGTEAFF. The CDR3 DNA is TGTGCCAGCACGCATGGGAGGTTGGGAACTGAAGCTTTCTTT. The J gene is TRBJ1-1, the V gene TRBV6-2 or TRBV6-3; D unclear. The CDR3 is 14 amino acids. CDR1 is MNHEY and CDR2 is SVGEGT in the germline V gene. The V end was cut by 7 bases, the J end by 5 bases, with 17 bases between.

This clonotype is a singleton in its sample. The J gene is TRBJ1-6, the V gene TRBV20-1, with no clear D. This CDR3 has 16 residues. Looked up from germline, CDR1 is DFQATT and CDR2 is SNEGSKA (reference sequence). The V gene lost 5 bases and the J gene lost 6 bases, with 20 bases spanning the gap. CDR3 amino acids: CSAPYLGRKLNSPLHF. The CDR3 DNA follows: TGCAGTGCTCCATACCTGGGCCGGAAACTTAATTCACCCCTCCACTTT.

This chain connects TRBV6-2 or TRBV6-3 to TRBJ1-2, with a weak D call TRBD1 (6 bases). The CDR3 runs 12 residues. Trimming cost V 4 bases and J 4 bases, with 7 bases left between them. Germline CDR1 is MNHEY and CDR2 is SVGEGT. The CDR3 reads CASSWTAYGYTF. CDR3 bases: TGTGCCAGCAGTTGGACAGCCTATGGCTACACCTTC.